This is a list of T cell receptor beta chains from one sample in a study of T cell repertoires in cytomegalovirus infection. From the reads, TCRdb called clonotypes with MiXCR, one entry per CDR3 protein. This sample yields some 350,000 distinct CDR3 sequences, of which about 35% are seen a single time; approximately 13% belongs to the top ten. These receptors' targets are unknown. This specimen consisted of cultured PBMCs, obtained from culture after CMV antigen stimulation. Every receptor here comes from a human donor in good health (CMV status not recorded). Some clones in this sample may be carry-over from other donors' samples. The CDR3 runs from the conserved cysteine through the conserved F or W. D genes are given only for firm matches. The size entry is marked missing in some rows and otherwise reads once, few, many or a size class.

J gene: TRBJ1-6
clone size: .
V gene: TRBV20-1
D gene: .
CDR3 protein: CSARVSGANNSPLHF
CDR3 DNA: TGCAGTGCTAGAGTGTCCGGGGCCAATAATTCACCCCTCCACTTT

J gene: TRBJ2-1
clone size: few
V gene: TRBV7-2
D gene: TRBD1
CDR3 protein: CASSQQGTGSSYNEQFF
CDR3 DNA: TGTGCCAGCAGCCAACAGGGGACAGGGAGCTCCTACAATGAGCAGTTCTTC

J gene: TRBJ2-1
clone size: many
V gene: TRBV5-1
D gene: TRBD2
CDR3 protein: CASSSMGGPTNEQFF
CDR3 DNA: TGCGCCAGCAGCTCAATGGGAGGGCCGACAAATGAGCAGTTCTTC

J gene: TRBJ2-3
clone size: few
V gene: TRBV7-2
D gene: .
CDR3 protein: CASSFSHRTDTQYF
CDR3 DNA: TGTGCCAGCAGCTTTTCCCACAGGACAGATACGCAGTATTTT

J gene: TRBJ2-3
clone size: few
V gene: TRBV7-9
D gene: .
CDR3 protein: CASSRTQTDTQYF
CDR3 DNA: TGTGCCAGCAGCAGGACCCAAACAGATACGCAGTATTTT

J gene: TRBJ2-3
clone size: .
V gene: TRBV6-5
D gene: TRBD1
CDR3 protein: CASSDRAPTDTQYF
CDR3 DNA: TGTGCCAGCAGTGACAGGGCCCCCACAGATACGCAGTATTTT

J gene: TRBJ1-2
clone size: many
V gene: TRBV11-3
D gene: .
CDR3 protein: CASSSGDELRDYGYTF
CDR3 DNA: TGTGCCAGCAGCTCCGGGGACGAGCTCCGAGACTATGGCTACACCTTC

J gene: TRBJ2-1
clone size: .
V gene: TRBV20-1
D gene: TRBD2
CDR3 protein: CSARDPAGVGDEQFF
CDR3 DNA: TGCAGTGCTAGAGACCCAGCGGGGGTGGGAGATGAGCAGTTCTTC

J gene: TRBJ2-1
clone size: few
V gene: TRBV6-2/TRBV6-3
D gene: TRBD2
CDR3 protein: CASSYFLAGENYNEQFF
CDR3 DNA: TGTGCCAGCAGTTATTTTCTAGCGGGAGAGAACTACAATGAGCAGTTCTTC

J gene: TRBJ2-1
clone size: .
V gene: TRBV11-2
D gene: TRBD2
CDR3 protein: CASSRPTSGTEQFF
CDR3 DNA: TGTGCCAGCAGCCGTCCGACTAGCGGGACTGAGCAGTTCTTC

J gene: TRBJ2-1
clone size: .
V gene: TRBV24-1
D gene: TRBD1
CDR3 protein: CATSDVNRDRDEQFF
CDR3 DNA: TGTGCCACCAGTGACGTAAACCGGGACAGAGATGAGCAGTTCTTC

J gene: TRBJ2-5
clone size: .
V gene: TRBV6-2/TRBV6-3
D gene: .
CDR3 protein: CASSYLSGGGETQYF
CDR3 DNA: TGTGCCAGCAGTTATTTGTCTGGGGGCGGGGAGACCCAGTACTTC

J gene: TRBJ2-1
clone size: .
V gene: TRBV7-2
D gene: .
CDR3 protein: CASSLAPGAYNEQFF
CDR3 DNA: TGTGCCAGCAGCTTAGCGCCAGGGGCCTACAATGAGCAGTTCTTC

J gene: TRBJ1-2
clone size: many
V gene: TRBV7-2
D gene: .
CDR3 protein: CASSSTGIYGYTF
CDR3 DNA: TGTGCCAGCAGCTCGACAGGCATATATGGCTACACCTTC

J gene: TRBJ2-5
clone size: .
V gene: TRBV12-3/TRBV12-4
D gene: .
CDR3 protein: CASSFRTDQETQYF
CDR3 DNA: TGTGCCAGCAGTTTCAGGACGGACCAAGAGACCCAGTACTTC

J gene: TRBJ2-5
clone size: many
V gene: TRBV6-6
D gene: TRBD2
CDR3 protein: CASSYQAGGPGWQTQYF
CDR3 DNA: TGTGCCAGCAGTTATCAAGCGGGAGGGCCCGGGTGGCAGACCCAGTACTTC

J gene: TRBJ1-2
clone size: few
V gene: TRBV28
D gene: TRBD1
CDR3 protein: CASSSQGATEDYGYTF
CDR3 DNA: TGTGCCAGCAGTTCTCAGGGGGCGACGGAGGACTATGGCTACACCTTC

J gene: TRBJ2-5
clone size: .
V gene: TRBV28
D gene: TRBD2
CDR3 protein: CASRPTSGVLQETQYF
CDR3 DNA: TGTGCCAGCAGACCGACTAGCGGGGTTCTCCAAGAGACCCAGTACTTC

J gene: TRBJ1-6
clone size: .
V gene: TRBV7-2
D gene: TRBD1
CDR3 protein: CASSQQGSGSPLHF
CDR3 DNA: TGTGCCAGCAGCCAACAGGGGAGTGGATCACCCCTCCACTTT

J gene: TRBJ2-5
clone size: .
V gene: TRBV10-3
D gene: .
CDR3 protein: CATGPSDQETQYF
CDR3 DNA: TGTGCCACGGGGCCGTCAGACCAAGAGACCCAGTACTTC

J gene: TRBJ1-2
clone size: .
V gene: TRBV12-3/TRBV12-4
D gene: .
CDR3 protein: CASSLLQGITNYGYTF
CDR3 DNA: TGTGCCAGCAGCCTATTACAGGGAATAACTAACTATGGCTACACCTTC

J gene: TRBJ2-5
clone size: .
V gene: TRBV11-2
D gene: TRBD2
CDR3 protein: CASRYSGRGGEETQYF
CDR3 DNA: TGTGCCAGCAGATATAGCGGGAGAGGGGGGGAAGAGACCCAGTACTTC

J gene: TRBJ1-2
clone size: few
V gene: TRBV7-2
D gene: TRBD1
CDR3 protein: CASSLDRVFRTGYTF
CDR3 DNA: TGTGCCAGCAGCTTGGACAGGGTCTTTCGGACGGGCTACACCTTC

J gene: TRBJ2-1
clone size: .
V gene: TRBV12-3/TRBV12-4
D gene: .
CDR3 protein: CASSPGRGAANEQFF
CDR3 DNA: TGTGCCAGCAGTCCCGGTAGAGGGGCGGCAAATGAGCAGTTCTTC